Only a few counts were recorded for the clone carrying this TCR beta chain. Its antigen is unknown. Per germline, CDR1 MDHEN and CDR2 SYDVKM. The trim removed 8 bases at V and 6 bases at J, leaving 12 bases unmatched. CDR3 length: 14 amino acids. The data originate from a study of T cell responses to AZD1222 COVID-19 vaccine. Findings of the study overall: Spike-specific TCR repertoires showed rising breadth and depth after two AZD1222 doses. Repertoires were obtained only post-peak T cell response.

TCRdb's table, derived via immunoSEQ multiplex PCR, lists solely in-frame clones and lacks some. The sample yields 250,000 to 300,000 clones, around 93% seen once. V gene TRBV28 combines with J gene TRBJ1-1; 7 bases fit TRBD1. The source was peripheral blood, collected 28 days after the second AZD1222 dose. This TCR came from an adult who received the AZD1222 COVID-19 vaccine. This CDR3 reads CASFSPQGRSEAFF. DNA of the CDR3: TGTGCCAGCTTCTCTCCACAGGGGAGGTCTGAAGCTTTCTTT. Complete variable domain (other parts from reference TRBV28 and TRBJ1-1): DVKVTQSSRYLVKRTGEKVFLECVQDMDHENMFWYRQDPGLGLRLIYFSYDVKMKEKGDIPEGYSVSREKKERFSLILESASTNQTSMYLCASFSPQGRSEAFFGQGTRLTVV.